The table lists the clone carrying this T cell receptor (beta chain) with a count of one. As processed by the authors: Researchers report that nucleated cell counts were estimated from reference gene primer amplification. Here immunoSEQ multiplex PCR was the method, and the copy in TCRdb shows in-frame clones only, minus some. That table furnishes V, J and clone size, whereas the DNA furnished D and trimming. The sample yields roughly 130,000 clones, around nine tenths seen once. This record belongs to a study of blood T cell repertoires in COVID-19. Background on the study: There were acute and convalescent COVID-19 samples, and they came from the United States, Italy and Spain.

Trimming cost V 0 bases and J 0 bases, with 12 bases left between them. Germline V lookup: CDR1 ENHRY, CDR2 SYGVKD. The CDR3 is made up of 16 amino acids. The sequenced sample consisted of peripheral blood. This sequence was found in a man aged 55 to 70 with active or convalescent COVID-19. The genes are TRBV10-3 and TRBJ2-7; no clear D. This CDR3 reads CAISESERKSSYEQYF. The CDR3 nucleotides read TGTGCCATCAGTGAGTCCGAGAGAAAGAGCTCCTACGAGCAGTACTTC.